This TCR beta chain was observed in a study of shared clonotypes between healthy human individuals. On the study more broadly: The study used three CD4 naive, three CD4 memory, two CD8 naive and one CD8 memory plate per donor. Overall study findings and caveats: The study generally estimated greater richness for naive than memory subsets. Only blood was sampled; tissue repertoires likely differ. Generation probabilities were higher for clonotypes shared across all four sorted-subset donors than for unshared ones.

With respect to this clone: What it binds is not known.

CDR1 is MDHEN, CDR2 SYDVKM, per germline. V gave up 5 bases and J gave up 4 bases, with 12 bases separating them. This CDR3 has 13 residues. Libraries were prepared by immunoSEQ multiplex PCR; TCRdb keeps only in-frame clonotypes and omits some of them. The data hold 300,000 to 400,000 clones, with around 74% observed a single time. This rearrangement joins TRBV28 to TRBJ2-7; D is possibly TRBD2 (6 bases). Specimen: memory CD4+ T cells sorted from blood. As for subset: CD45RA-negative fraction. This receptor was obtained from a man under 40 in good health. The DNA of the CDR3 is TGTGCCAGCAGTCGGAGGGGTGGATACGAGCAGTACTTC. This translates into CASSRRGGYEQYF.